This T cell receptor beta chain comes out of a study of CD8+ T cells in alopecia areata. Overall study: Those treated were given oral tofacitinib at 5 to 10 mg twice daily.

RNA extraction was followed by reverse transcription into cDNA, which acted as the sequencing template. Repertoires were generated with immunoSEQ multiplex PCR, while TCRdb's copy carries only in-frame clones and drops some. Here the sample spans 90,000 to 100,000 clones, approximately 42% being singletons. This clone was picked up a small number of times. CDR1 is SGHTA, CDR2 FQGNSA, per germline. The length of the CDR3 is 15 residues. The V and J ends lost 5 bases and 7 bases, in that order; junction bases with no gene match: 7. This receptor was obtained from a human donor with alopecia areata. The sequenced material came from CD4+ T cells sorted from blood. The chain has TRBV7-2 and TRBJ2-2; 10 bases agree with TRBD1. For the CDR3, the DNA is TGTGCCAGCAGCCTCCTGGGACAGGGGAACGGGGAGCTGTTTTTT. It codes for CASSLLGQGNGELFF.